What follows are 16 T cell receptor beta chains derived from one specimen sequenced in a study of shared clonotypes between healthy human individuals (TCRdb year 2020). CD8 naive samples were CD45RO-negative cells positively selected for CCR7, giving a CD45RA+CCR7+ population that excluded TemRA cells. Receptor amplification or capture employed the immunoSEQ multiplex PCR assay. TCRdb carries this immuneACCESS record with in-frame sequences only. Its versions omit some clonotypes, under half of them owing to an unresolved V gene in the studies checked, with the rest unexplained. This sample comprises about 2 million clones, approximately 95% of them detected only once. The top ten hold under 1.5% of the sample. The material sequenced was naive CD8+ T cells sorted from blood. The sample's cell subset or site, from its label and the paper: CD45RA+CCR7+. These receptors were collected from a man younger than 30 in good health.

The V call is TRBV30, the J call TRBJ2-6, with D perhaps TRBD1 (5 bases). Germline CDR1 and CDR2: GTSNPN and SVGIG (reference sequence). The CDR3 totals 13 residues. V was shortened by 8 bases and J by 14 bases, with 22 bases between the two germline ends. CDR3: CAAWNMALGLLTF. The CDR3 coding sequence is TGTGCCGCCTGGAACATGGCCTTGGGGCTCCTGACTTTC.

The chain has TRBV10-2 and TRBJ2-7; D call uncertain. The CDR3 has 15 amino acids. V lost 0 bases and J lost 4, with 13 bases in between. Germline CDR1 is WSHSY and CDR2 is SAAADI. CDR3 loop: CASSESGLTVYEQYF. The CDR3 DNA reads TGCGCCAGCAGTGAGTCGGGGTTGACGGTTTACGAGCAGTACTTC.

CDR3 residues: CASSPWTEGYNEQFF. Written as DNA, the CDR3 is TGTGCCAGCAGCCCCTGGACAGAGGGATACAATGAGCAGTTCTTC. This sequence joins TRBV11-2 and TRBJ2-1, with D maybe TRBD1 (6 bases). Trimming cost V 5 bases and J 4 bases, with 15 bases left between them. The CDR3 is made up of 15 amino acids. Germline V gene data show CDR1 as SGHAT and CDR2 as FQNNGV.

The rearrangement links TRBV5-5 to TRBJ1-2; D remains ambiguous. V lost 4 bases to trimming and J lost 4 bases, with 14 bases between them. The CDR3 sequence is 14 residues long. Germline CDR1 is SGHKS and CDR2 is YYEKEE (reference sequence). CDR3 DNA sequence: TGTGCCAGCAGCGCGGCGACACTTTCCTATGGCTACACCTTC. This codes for CASSAATLSYGYTF.

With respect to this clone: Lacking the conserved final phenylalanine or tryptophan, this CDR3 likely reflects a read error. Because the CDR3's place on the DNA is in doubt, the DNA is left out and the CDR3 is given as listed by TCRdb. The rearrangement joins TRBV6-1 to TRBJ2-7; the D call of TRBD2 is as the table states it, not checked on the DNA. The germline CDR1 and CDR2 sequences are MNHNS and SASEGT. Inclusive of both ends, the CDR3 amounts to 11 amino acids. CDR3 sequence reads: CASSQGGLLTL.

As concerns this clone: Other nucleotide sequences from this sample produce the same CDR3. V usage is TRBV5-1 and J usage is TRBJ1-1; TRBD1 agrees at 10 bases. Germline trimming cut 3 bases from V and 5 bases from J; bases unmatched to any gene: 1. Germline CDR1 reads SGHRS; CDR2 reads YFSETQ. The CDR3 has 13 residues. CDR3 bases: TGCGCCAGCAGCTGGACAGGGGGGACTGAAGCTTTCTTT. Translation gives CASSWTGGTEAFF.

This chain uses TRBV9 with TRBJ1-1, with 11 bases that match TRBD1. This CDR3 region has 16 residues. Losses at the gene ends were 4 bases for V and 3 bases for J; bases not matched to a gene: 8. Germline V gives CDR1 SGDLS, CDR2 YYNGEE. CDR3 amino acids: CASSLRRDRGDTEAFF. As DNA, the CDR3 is TGTGCCAGCAGCCTGCGCCGGGACAGGGGGGACACTGAAGCTTTCTTT.

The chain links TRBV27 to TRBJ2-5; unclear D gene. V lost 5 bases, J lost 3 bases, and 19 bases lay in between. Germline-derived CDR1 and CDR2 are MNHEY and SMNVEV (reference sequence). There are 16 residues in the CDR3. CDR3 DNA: TGTGCCAGCAGTCTCTCTACCTCGTACGGAGAAGAGACCCAGTACTTC. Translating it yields CASSLSTSYGEETQYF.

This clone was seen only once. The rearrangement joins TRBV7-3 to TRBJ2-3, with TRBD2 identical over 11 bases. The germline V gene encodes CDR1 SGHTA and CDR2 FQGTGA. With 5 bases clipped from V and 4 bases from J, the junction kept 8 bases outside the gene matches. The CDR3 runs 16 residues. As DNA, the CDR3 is TGTGCCAGCAGCCAGGTAGCGGGGGGGCCCCCAGATACGCAGTATTTT. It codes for CASSQVAGGPPDTQYF. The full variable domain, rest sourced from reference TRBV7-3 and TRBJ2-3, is GAGVSQTPSNKVTEKGKYVELRCDPISGHTALYWYRQSLGQGPEFLIYFQGTGAADDSGLPNDRFFAVRPEGSVSTLKIQRTERGDSAVYLCASSQVAGGPPDTQYFGPGTRLTVL.

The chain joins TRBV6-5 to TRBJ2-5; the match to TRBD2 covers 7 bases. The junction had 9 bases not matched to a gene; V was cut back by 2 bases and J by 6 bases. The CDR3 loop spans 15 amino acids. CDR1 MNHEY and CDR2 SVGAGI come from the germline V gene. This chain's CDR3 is CASSYGEGIAKTQYF. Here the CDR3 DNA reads TGTGCCAGCAGTTACGGGGAGGGTATTGCGAAGACCCAGTACTTC.

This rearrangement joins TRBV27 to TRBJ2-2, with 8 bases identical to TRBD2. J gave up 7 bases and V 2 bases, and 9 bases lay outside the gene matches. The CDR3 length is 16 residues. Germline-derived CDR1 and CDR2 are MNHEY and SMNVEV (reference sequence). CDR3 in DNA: TGTGCCAGCAGTTTAACCGGGGGGGCCGTAGGCGGGGAGCTGTTTTTT. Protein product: CASSLTGGAVGGELFF.

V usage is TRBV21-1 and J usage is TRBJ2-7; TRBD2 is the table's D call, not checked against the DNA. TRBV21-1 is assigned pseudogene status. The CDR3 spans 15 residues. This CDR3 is CASSKVAGGHYEQYF. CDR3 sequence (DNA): TGTGCCAGCAGCAAAGTTGCCGGGGGGCACTACGAGCAGTACTTC.

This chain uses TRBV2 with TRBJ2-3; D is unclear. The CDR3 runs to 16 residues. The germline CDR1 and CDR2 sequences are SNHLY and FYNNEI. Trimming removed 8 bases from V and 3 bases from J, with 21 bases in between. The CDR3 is CASGLQDGIETDTQYF. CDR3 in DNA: TGTGCCAGCGGTCTTCAGGACGGAATAGAGACAGATACGCAGTATTTT.

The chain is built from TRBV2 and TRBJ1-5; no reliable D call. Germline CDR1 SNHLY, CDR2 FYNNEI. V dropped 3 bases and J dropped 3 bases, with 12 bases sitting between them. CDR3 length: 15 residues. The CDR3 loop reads CASSDGGPNNQPQHF. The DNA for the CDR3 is TGTGCCAGCAGTGATGGTGGACCCAACAATCAGCCCCAGCATTTT.

The CDR3 is CASSHGTGGQETQYF. Here the CDR3 DNA reads TGTGCCAGCAGCCACGGGACAGGGGGGCAAGAGACCCAGTACTTC. The genes are TRBV5-4 and TRBJ2-5; 11 nucleotides line up with TRBD1. The CDR3 extends over 15 amino acids. The V and J ends lost 4 bases and 2 bases, in that order; junction bases with no gene match: 4. Looked up from germline, CDR1 is SGHNT and CDR2 is YYREEE (reference sequence).

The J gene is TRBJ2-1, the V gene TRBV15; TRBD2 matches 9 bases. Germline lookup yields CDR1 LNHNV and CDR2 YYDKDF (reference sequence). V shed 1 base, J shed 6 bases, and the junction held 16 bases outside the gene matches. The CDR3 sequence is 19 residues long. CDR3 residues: CATSRVPLAIAGELNEQFF. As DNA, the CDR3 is TGTGCCACCAGCAGAGTGCCACTAGCCATAGCGGGGGAACTCAATGAGCAGTTCTTC.